The next 32 T cell receptor beta chains were all read from a single sample in a study of T cell changes during pregnancy in multiple sclerosis. Using immunoSEQ multiplex PCR, the repertoire was profiled, and TCRdb retains in-frame clones only, with some absent. The sample lists approximately 57,000 clones, 75% to 95% occurring once. This specimen consisted of peripheral blood, obtained after pregnancy. These receptor sequences come from a female donor in good health, enrolled as a control in a pregnancy study.

This chain connects TRBV5-6 to TRBJ1-5; 7 bases agree with TRBD1. Losses at the gene ends were 3 bases for V and 5 bases for J; bases not matched to a gene: 8. The CDR3 is 15 residues long. Germline V gene lookup returns CDR1 SGHDT and CDR2 YYEEEE. CDR3 residues: CASSSLDRFDQPQHF. The CDR3 DNA reads as TGTGCCAGCAGCTCGCTGGACAGGTTCGATCAGCCCCAGCATTTT.

The V and J genes are TRBV28 and TRBJ2-2; D not resolved. Germline CDR1 is MDHEN and CDR2 is SYDVKM. The CDR3 totals 13 residues. Trimming cost V 1 base and J 5 bases, with 5 bases left between them. Here the CDR3 reads CASSLLETGELFF. In nucleotides, the CDR3 is TGTGCCAGCAGTTTATTGGAGACCGGGGAGCTGTTTTTT.

The chain has TRBV10-3 and TRBJ2-7; TRBD1 aligns across 12 bases. The CDR3 covers 12 residues. The junction had 1 base not matched to a gene; V was cut back by 8 bases and J by 5 bases. Germline V gives CDR1 ENHRY, CDR2 SYGVKD. CDR3 bases: TGTGCCATCGGGACAGGGGGCGACGAGCAGTACTTC. The encoded protein is CAIGTGGDEQYF.

The J gene is TRBJ1-1, the V gene TRBV6-6, with 11 bases matching TRBD1. This CDR3 spans 14 amino acids. Germline V gene sequence: CDR1 MNHNY, CDR2 SVGAGI (reference sequence). Trimming took 7 bases from V and 4 from J; bases not matched to a gene: 5. CDR3 DNA sequence: TGTGCCAGCAATGGACAGGGGGCGACCACTGAAGCTTTCTTT. This codes for CASNGQGATTEAFF.

Only a few counts were recorded for this clone. This chain connects TRBV28 to TRBJ2-7; D possibly corresponds to TRBD1 (5 bases). CDR1 is MDHEN, CDR2 SYDVKM, per germline. Trimming shortened V by 4 bases and J by 3 bases, and 10 bases separated the two germline ends. This CDR3 is 13 amino acids long. The chain's CDR3 is CASSSLDNYEQYF. The CDR3 DNA reads as TGTGCCAGCAGTTCATTGGACAACTACGAGCAGTACTTC. Filled out from reference TRBV28 and TRBJ2-7, the complete variable domain reads DVKVTQSSRYLVKRTGEKVFLECVQDMDHENMFWYRQDPGLGLRLIYFSYDVKMKEKGDIPEGYSVSREKKERFSLILESASTNQTSMYLCASSSLDNYEQYFGPGTRLTVT.

The chain has TRBV5-1 and TRBJ2-3; 8 nucleotides match TRBD1. CDR3 length: 15 residues. Germline V lookup: CDR1 SGHRS, CDR2 YFSETQ. The V segment lost 0 bases and the J segment 5 bases; nucleotides outside the gene matches: 5. The CDR3 is CASSLGQGLGDTQYF. The DNA for the CDR3 is TGCGCCAGCAGCTTGGGACAGGGGTTGGGAGATACGCAGTATTTT.

J is TRBJ2-5 and V is TRBV9, with TRBD1 as a possible D gene (6 bases). Matching the DNA end better, TRBJ2-7 makes the J call doubtful. The CDR3 has 13 amino acids. From germline, CDR1 is SGDLS and CDR2 YYNGEE. CDR3 nucleotide sequence: TGTGCCAGCAGCGTAACAACAGGGTACGAGCAGTACTTC. Its translation: CASSVTTGYEQYF.

The table lists this clone with a few counts. V usage is TRBV2 and J usage is TRBJ1-5, with 10 nucleotides matching TRBD1. Unmatched junction bases numbered 5, after V lost 8 bases and J lost 4 bases. Germline lookup yields CDR1 SNHLY and CDR2 FYNNEI. The CDR3 length is 14 residues. The CDR3 is CASLPDRGNQPQHF. The CDR3 nucleotides read TGTGCCAGCCTCCCGGACAGGGGGAATCAGCCCCAGCATTTT.

The genes are TRBV11-1 and TRBJ1-1; D is undetermined. CDR1 SGHAT and CDR2 FQDESV come from the germline V gene (reference sequence). Deletions cut 5 bases from V and 11 bases from J, with 12 bases between. There are 11 residues in the CDR3. The CDR3 here is CASSLGAAAFF. CDR3 DNA sequence: TGTGCCAGCAGCCTAGGAGCCGCGGCTTTCTTT.

V is TRBV7-2 and J is TRBJ1-6; D not resolved. This CDR3 has 14 residues. V was shortened by 0 bases and J by 8 bases, with 8 bases between the two germline ends. Germline V gene sequence: CDR1 SGHTA, CDR2 FQGNSA. The CDR3 protein is CASSLAAGYSPLHF. As DNA, the CDR3 is TGTGCCAGCAGCTTAGCGGCAGGATATTCACCCCTCCACTTT.

The rearrangement joins TRBV5-4 to TRBJ2-2, with D perhaps matching TRBD1 (7 bases). Trimming left V 4 bases short and J 4 bases short, with 17 bases between. The CDR3 sequence is 16 residues long. CDR1 is SGHNT and CDR2 is YYREEE in the germline V gene (reference sequence). The CDR3 nucleotides read TGTGCCAGCAGCCTCTCGACAGGGAGGCCCACCGGGGAGCTGTTTTTT. Protein: CASSLSTGRPTGELFF.

This chain connects TRBV7-9 to TRBJ2-1; D is possibly TRBD1 or TRBD2 (7 bases each). V was cut by 5 bases and J by 7 bases, with 18 bases left in between. The germline CDR1 and CDR2 sequences are SEHNR and FQNEAQ (reference sequence). The CDR3 runs 15 residues. The CDR3 spells CASSIDREGLNEQFF. Here the CDR3 DNA reads TGTGCCAGCAGCATAGACAGGGAGGGCCTGAATGAGCAGTTCTTC.

The chain links TRBV19 to TRBJ2-7, with D possibly matching TRBD1 (5 bases). This CDR3 is 14 amino acids long. V was pared by 5 bases and J by 0 bases, with 11 bases between. The germline CDR1 and CDR2 sequences are LNHDA and SQIVND (reference sequence). CDR3 loop: CASSEQVISYEQYF. The CDR3 DNA follows: TGTGCCAGTAGTGAACAGGTTATCTCCTACGAGCAGTACTTC.

The chain combines TRBV7-6 with TRBJ1-3; D call uncertain. Germline loops: CDR1 SGHVS, CDR2 FNYEAQ. V was clipped by 2 bases and J by 2 bases, with 16 bases between them. The CDR3 is 17 amino acids. CDR3 loop: CASSLYLSGEAGNTIYF. The CDR3 nucleotides read TGTGCCAGCAGCTTATACCTATCCGGCGAGGCTGGAAACACCATATATTTT.

This CDR3 reads CASSPMGMDEQFF. As DNA, the CDR3 is TGTGCCAGCAGCCCGATGGGCATGGATGAGCAGTTCTTC. J is TRBJ2-1 and V is TRBV7-2; no clear D. The CDR3 loop spans 13 amino acids. The V gene lost 5 bases and the J gene lost 8 bases, with 13 bases spanning the gap. Germline V gives CDR1 SGHTA, CDR2 FQGNSA.

The chain joins TRBV6-5 to TRBJ2-1, with a tentative D call TRBD1 (6 bases). CDR1 and CDR2 (germline): MNHEY, SVGAGI. Trimming cost V 6 bases and J 3 bases, with 15 bases left between them. CDR3 length equals 15 residues. The CDR3: CASSQGGPDYNEQFF. CDR3 sequence (DNA): TGTGCCAGCAGCCAAGGGGGACCCGACTACAATGAGCAGTTCTTC.

The V and J genes are TRBV4-2 and TRBJ2-7; possible D gene TRBD2, 5 bases. The CDR3 runs 15 residues. Trimming pared 0 bases from V and 2 bases from J, leaving 11 bases between. Germline CDR1 is LGHNA and CDR2 is YNFKEQ. CDR3 DNA sequence: TGTGCCAGCAGCCAAGAAGCGGACTCTCCCTACGAGCAGTACTTC. This translates into CASSQEADSPYEQYF.

CDR3 sequence reads: CASSSWAATNYGYTF. CDR3 DNA: TGTGCCAGTAGTTCTTGGGCAGCCACTAACTATGGCTACACCTTC. V and J are TRBV19 and TRBJ1-2, with D uncertain. This CDR3 is 15 amino acids long. CDR1 is LNHDA, CDR2 SQIVND, per germline (reference sequence). V was trimmed by 5 bases and J by 0 bases, leaving 13 bases between them.

The chain is built from TRBV9 and TRBJ1-4; 12 bases are shared with TRBD1. The CDR3 is made up of 20 amino acids. Germline loops: CDR1 SGDLS, CDR2 YYNGEE. Losses at the gene ends were 6 bases for V and 3 bases for J; bases not matched to a gene: 18. The CDR3 bases are TGTGCCAGCACCCTACCAACTGGGACAGGGGGCGGAGAAGCTAATGAAAAACTGTTTTTT. This translates into CASTLPTGTGGGEANEKLFF.

The CDR3 here is CASKPGLTYNEQFF. CDR3 nucleotides: TGTGCCAGCAAACCGGGACTAACCTACAATGAGCAGTTCTTC. The J gene is TRBJ2-1, the V gene TRBV6-5, with 7 bases lining up with TRBD2. Germline values: CDR1 MNHEY, CDR2 SVGAGI. The CDR3 runs 14 residues. The V segment lost 7 bases and the J segment 2 bases; nucleotides outside the gene matches: 5.

The chain couples TRBV6-5 to TRBJ2-7; D not certain. Trimming shortened V by 6 bases and J by 4 bases, and 16 bases separated the two germline ends. Germline V lookup: CDR1 MNHEY, CDR2 SVGAGI. The CDR3 is made up of 14 amino acids. This CDR3 is CASSPVALLYEQYF. The CDR3 bases are TGTGCCAGCAGCCCCGTCGCGCTATTGTACGAGCAGTACTTC.

The rearrangement joins TRBV20-1 to TRBJ2-3; D gene uncertain. Germline assignment: CDR1 DFQATT and CDR2 SNEGSKA (reference sequence). V lost 2 bases to trimming and J lost 9 bases, with 9 bases between them. CDR3 size: 11 residues. The CDR3 DNA is TGCAGTGCTAGATCCGTAGCCACGCAGTATTTT. This gives the protein CSARSVATQYF.

The table lists this clone with a count of one. The CDR3 reads CASSKDKDLRGNTEAFF. CDR3 nucleotides: TGTGCCAGCAGTAAGGACAAAGACCTCAGAGGGAACACTGAAGCTTTCTTT. This chain connects TRBV27 to TRBJ1-1, with a possible D match to TRBD1 (5 bases). The germline gives CDR1 MNHEY, CDR2 SMNVEV (reference sequence). The CDR3 covers 17 residues. Trimming stripped 5 bases from V and 1 base from J, with 20 bases between.

J is TRBJ2-7 and V is TRBV6-6; the match to TRBD2 covers 9 bases. The CDR3 length is 15 residues. The ends lost 2 bases at V and 6 bases at J; junction bases unmatched: 8. CDR1 and CDR2 (germline): MNHNY, SVGAGI (reference sequence). CDR3 sequence: CASSYALAGRLEQYF. The DNA for the CDR3 is TGTGCCAGCAGTTACGCCCTAGCGGGAAGGCTCGAGCAGTACTTC.

The chain couples TRBV25-1 to TRBJ2-7; D is unclear. Germline V gene lookup returns CDR1 MGHDK and CDR2 SYGVNS. V lost 2 bases and J lost 7, with 18 bases in between. This CDR3 is 15 amino acids long. The CDR3 bases are TGTGCCAGCAGTGAAATGAGGCGTCCGCCCGAGGAGCAGTACTTC. Translation: CASSEMRRPPEEQYF.

This chain connects TRBV6-7 to TRBJ1-3, with no clear D. TRBV6-7 is reported as an ORF; its role is uncertain. CDR3 size: 17 residues. The ends were cut back, 0 bases at V and 0 bases at J, with 12 bases in the middle. The CDR3 coding sequence is TGTGCCAGCAGTTACTCGACGCAGGTAGTCTCTGGAAACACCATATATTTT. Translating gives CASSYSTQVVSGNTIYF.

The J gene is TRBJ1-2, the V gene TRBV11-2; 9 bases align to TRBD1. Germline V CDR1 and CDR2: SGHAT, FQNNGV. CDR3 length: 15 residues. V gave up 6 bases and J gave up 5 bases; unmatched junction bases: 10. Here the CDR3 DNA reads TGTGCCAGCAGTTCTCGGGACAGGGCCTCATATGGCTACACCTTC. As protein: CASSSRDRASYGYTF.

The CDR3 protein is CASSYGRGQSSYEQYF. DNA for the CDR3: TGTGCCAGCAGTTACGGAAGAGGACAGAGCTCCTACGAGCAGTACTTC. This rearrangement joins TRBV6-6 to TRBJ2-7, with TRBD1 as a possible D gene (6 bases). This CDR3 has 16 amino acids. Trimming took 2 bases from V and 0 from J, leaving 14 bases between them. Germline V gives CDR1 MNHNY, CDR2 SVGAGI (reference sequence).

This chain links TRBV13 with TRBJ2-7; weak D call: TRBD2 (6 bases). CDR1 PRHDT and CDR2 FYEKMQ come from the germline V gene (reference sequence). V shed 5 bases and J shed 7 bases, with 9 bases lying between them. This CDR3 is 11 amino acids long. In nucleotides, the CDR3 is TGTGCCAGCAGCATCCGGGGGGAGCAGTACTTC. It codes for CASSIRGEQYF.

This chain connects TRBV7-9 to TRBJ2-7; 8 nucleotides match TRBD1. CDR1 and CDR2 (germline): SEHNR, FQNEAQ (reference sequence). V was pared by 3 bases and J by 7 bases, with 5 bases of the junction left unmatched. The CDR3 contains 13 residues. This CDR3 reads CASSFRDRGEQYF. The CDR3 DNA reads TGTGCCAGCAGCTTCCGAGACAGGGGAGAGCAGTACTTC.

The rearrangement links TRBV4-2 to TRBJ1-1; D may be TRBD1 (6 bases). The CDR3 runs to 19 residues. Looked up from germline, CDR1 is LGHNA and CDR2 is YNFKEQ. V lost 0 bases, J lost 0 bases, and 20 bases lay in between. The CDR3 protein is CASSQDDRPGRIMNTEAFF. DNA of the CDR3: TGTGCCAGCAGCCAAGATGACAGGCCGGGAAGGATAATGAACACTGAAGCTTTCTTT.

The chain has TRBV9 and TRBJ2-5; the match to TRBD1 covers 9 bases. This CDR3 is 16 amino acids long. Trimming cost V 1 base and J 1 base; bases outside gene matches: 5. Germline CDR1 reads SGDLS; CDR2 reads YYNGEE. The CDR3 here is CASSVSGQGFQETQYF. The CDR3 DNA sequence: TGTGCCAGCAGCGTATCAGGACAGGGGTTCCAAGAGACCCAGTACTTC. Full variable domain (rest looked up from reference TRBV9 and TRBJ2-5): DSGVTQTPKHLITATGQRVTLRCSPRSGDLSVYWYQQSLDQGLQFLIQYYNGEERAKGNILERFSAQQFPDLHSELNLSSLELGDSALYFCASSVSGQGFQETQYFGPGTRLLVL.